These T cell receptor beta chains were read from a single sample in a study of T cells after yellow fever vaccination. MiXCR was run by TCRdb on the 5' RACE reads, yielding one entry per CDR3 protein. Among tens of thousands of distinct CDR3 sequences listed, about an eighth were seen once. This material consisted of CD8+ T cells not binding an NS4B(214-222) dextramer, sorted from PBMCs, taken approximately 20 days after the first yellow fever vaccination. All receptors come from a man younger than 35 who received the YFV17D yellow fever vaccine. Both conserved end residues are part of each CDR3. The D gene is left open where the match is weak. The size of a clone is reported for some rows only, either as once, few or many, or as a class for expanded clones.

size | J | V | D | DNA | CDR3
. | TRBJ2-1 | TRBV4-1 | TRBD2 | TGCGCCAGCAGCCAAGTCGGGACTAGCGGCTACAATGAGCAGTTCTTC | CASSQVGTSGYNEQFF
few | TRBJ2-1 | TRBV25-1 | . | TGTGCCAGCAGTGTATTTTACAATGAGCAGTTCTTC | CASSVFYNEQFF
. | TRBJ2-7 | TRBV3-1 | . | TGTGCCAGCAGCAGGGACGGTAGCTCCTACGAGCAGTACTTC | CASSRDGSSYEQYF
few | TRBJ2-2 | TRBV18 | . | TGTGCCAGCTCACCAATTGGGGACGGCATATCCGGGGAGCTGTTTTTT | CASSPIGDGISGELFF
few | TRBJ2-2 | TRBV5-4 | TRBD2 | TGTGCCAGCCTCGACTGGGAGGGATCCGGGGAGCTGTTTTTT | CASLDWEGSGELFF
once | TRBJ2-5 | TRBV7-3 | . | TGTGCCAGCAGCTCGGGGCCCCAAGAGACCCAGTACTTC | CASSSGPQETQYF
. | TRBJ2-1 | TRBV7-2 | TRBD1 | TGTGCCAGCAGCACACCTAAAGGACAGGGATCCTACAATGAGCAGTTCTTC | CASSTPKGQGSYNEQFF
. | TRBJ2-3 | TRBV14 | . | TGTGCCAGCAGCCAAGGGGTTTGGCTACCAGATACGCAGTATTTT | CASSQGVWLPDTQYF
. | TRBJ2-1 | TRBV19 | TRBD2 | TGTGCCAGTAGTATAGGAACTAGCGGGGACAATGAGCAGTTCTTC | CASSIGTSGDNEQFF
. | TRBJ1-1 | TRBV27 | . | TGTGCCAGCCAAGAACTGGTGAACACTGAAGCTTTCTTT | CASQELVNTEAFF
few | TRBJ2-7 | TRBV12-3/TRBV12-4 | . | TGTGCCAGCAGTTTTGGGGGGGCCTTTTACGAGCAGTACTTC | CASSFGGAFYEQYF
few | TRBJ1-3 | TRBV7-9 | . | TGTGCCAGCAGCCCCCGGAGCGGAAACACCATATATTTT | CASSPRSGNTIYF
. | TRBJ1-1 | TRBV5-1 | . | TGCGCCAGCAGCTTGGTGGTTACAGGGAACACTGAAGCTTTCTTT | CASSLVVTGNTEAFF
few | TRBJ2-1 | TRBV11-2 | TRBD2 | TGTGCCAGCAAAGGGACTAGCGGGGGGGTGCTGAGCTCCTACAATGAGCAGTTCTTC | CASKGTSGGVLSSYNEQFF
. | TRBJ2-2 | TRBV6-1 | TRBD1 | TGTGCCAGCAGTCCCTTCCTCAGGGGGCCGAACACCGGGGAGCTGTTTTTT | CASSPFLRGPNTGELFF
. | TRBJ2-7 | TRBV7-6 | TRBD1 | TGTGCCAGCAGCTCCCCGGACAGGGGGCGGGAGCAGTACTTC | CASSSPDRGREQYF